This is a list of T cell receptor beta chains from one sample in a study of cytomegalovirus exposure and HLA in healthy donors. The repertoire was sequenced with immunoSEQ multiplex PCR; TCRdb's copy has only in-frame clones and lacks some. The top ten clones hold over 1.1% of a sample with about 150,000 clones, roughly 75% of them seen once. Input material: PBMCs. The receptor source for this set is a man aged 18 to 29 in good health and CMV-seronegative. CDR3s include the opening cysteine and the closing phenylalanine or tryptophan. Each record gives: CDR3 DNA, CDR3 protein, V gene, clone size, D gene, J gene. The D gene is left open where the match is weak. Clone size, where shown, is once, few, many, or a class for clones that have expanded.

CDR3nt: TGTGCCAGCAGCGTAGCCGCGGCGTTCGGGGAGCTGTTTTTT; CDR3aa: CASSVAAAFGELFF; v_gene: TRBV9; abundance: NA; d_gene: NA; j_gene: TRBJ2-2
CDR3nt: TGTGCCAGCAGTGCCCCGGGACTAGCGGGAACGCAGACCCAGTACTTC; CDR3aa: CASSAPGLAGTQTQYF; v_gene: TRBV25-1; abundance: NA; d_gene: TRBD2; j_gene: TRBJ2-5
CDR3nt: TGTGCCAGCTCACCACCGTTCTCCGGGCAGGGGGCGCGCAACGAGCAGTACTTC; CDR3aa: CASSPPFSGQGARNEQYF; v_gene: TRBV18; abundance: NA; d_gene: TRBD1; j_gene: TRBJ2-7
CDR3nt: TGTGCCAGTAGTTCTCCGACGGGGACAGGGGACCAAGAGACCCAGTACTTC; CDR3aa: CASSSPTGTGDQETQYF; v_gene: TRBV19; abundance: NA; d_gene: TRBD1; j_gene: TRBJ2-5
CDR3nt: TGTGCCAGCTCACCCCAACCAAGAGGGGGTTACGGCTACACCTTC; CDR3aa: CASSPQPRGGYGYTF; v_gene: TRBV18; abundance: NA; d_gene: NA; j_gene: TRBJ1-2
CDR3nt: TGCGCCAGCAGTAAGGACTGGGAGGATACGCAGTATTTT; CDR3aa: CASSKDWEDTQYF; v_gene: TRBV10-1; abundance: NA; d_gene: NA; j_gene: TRBJ2-3
CDR3nt: TGCGCCAGCAGCGCATCCGGGACAGGGAACGAAAAACTGTTTTTT; CDR3aa: CASSASGTGNEKLFF; v_gene: TRBV5-1; abundance: NA; d_gene: TRBD1; j_gene: TRBJ1-4
CDR3nt: TGCGCCAGCAGCCAAGATCATCTATCGGGTTACCCCGCTGAAGAGACCCAGTACTTC; CDR3aa: CASSQDHLSGYPAEETQYF; v_gene: TRBV4-1; abundance: NA; d_gene: NA; j_gene: TRBJ2-5
CDR3nt: TGCGCCAGCAGCCAATATTGGCAGGGTGGCACCGGGGAGCTGTTTTTT; CDR3aa: CASSQYWQGGTGELFF; v_gene: TRBV4-3; abundance: NA; d_gene: NA; j_gene: TRBJ2-2
CDR3nt: TGTGCCAGCAGTAAACAGGGTGGGTCTGAAGCTTTCTTT; CDR3aa: CASSKQGGSEAFF; v_gene: TRBV6-6; abundance: once; d_gene: NA; j_gene: TRBJ1-1
CDR3nt: TGTGCCAGCAGTTACTCAGCAGTCGGGAATCAGCCCCAGCATTTT; CDR3aa: CASSYSAVGNQPQHF; v_gene: TRBV6-5; abundance: NA; d_gene: NA; j_gene: TRBJ1-5
CDR3nt: TGTGCCAGCAGCCCGGACAGCTTCTCTGGAAACACCATATATTTT; CDR3aa: CASSPDSFSGNTIYF; v_gene: TRBV5-6; abundance: once; d_gene: NA; j_gene: TRBJ1-3
CDR3nt: TGTGCCAGCAGCTTAAGGGCGGGTCTCTTCACCGGGGAGCTGTTTTTT; CDR3aa: CASSLRAGLFTGELFF; v_gene: TRBV7-6; abundance: NA; d_gene: NA; j_gene: TRBJ2-2
CDR3nt: TGTGCCACCCCGCCCGGGGGAGCGGCCCACACAGATACGCAGTATTTT; CDR3aa: CATPPGGAAHTDTQYF; v_gene: TRBV2; abundance: NA; d_gene: NA; j_gene: TRBJ2-3
CDR3nt: TGTGCCATCAGCGAGGGGGGCGGAGATAGCTCCTACGAGCAGTACTTC; CDR3aa: CAISEGGGDSSYEQYF; v_gene: TRBV10-3; abundance: NA; d_gene: NA; j_gene: TRBJ2-7
CDR3nt: TGTGCCAGCAGCCCTACCGACCCAAATACTAGCGGCAGCTACGAGCAGTACTTC; CDR3aa: CASSPTDPNTSGSYEQYF; v_gene: TRBV7-6; abundance: NA; d_gene: TRBD2; j_gene: TRBJ2-7
CDR3nt: TGTGCCAGCAGTTTATCGGACAGTTTGGACGAGCAGTACTTC; CDR3aa: CASSLSDSLDEQYF; v_gene: TRBV27; abundance: NA; d_gene: NA; j_gene: TRBJ2-7